Listed below are T cell receptor beta chains from one sample, sequenced in a study of blood T cell repertoires in COVID-19. TCRdb's table, derived via immunoSEQ multiplex PCR, lists solely in-frame clones and lacks some. The sample yields fewer than 300,000 clones, around 82% seen once. Sample: peripheral blood. The source is a human donor with COVID-19, enrolled during active disease. The donor label of this sample is uncertain. Both conserved end residues are part of each CDR3.

v_call	j_call	cdr3_aa
TRBV9	TRBJ2-3	CASSVGAGLAAIYTDTQYF
TRBV28	TRBJ1-5	CASSLKGWNSNQPQHF
TRBV3-1/TRBV3-2	TRBJ1-2	CASSHSIQVNYGYTF
TRBV2	TRBJ1-1	CASSAGRANTEAFF
TRBV5-1	TRBJ2-5	CASSLAGLARQTQYF
TRBV30	TRBJ2-7	CAWSRAGGLYEQYF
TRBV30	TRBJ2-1	CAWSVWGRQGVNEQFF
TRBV7-2	TRBJ2-1	CASSPQVNSYNEQFF
TRBV3-1/TRBV3-2	TRBJ1-1	CASSLQGTNTEAFF
TRBV11-2	TRBJ1-4	CASSPINEKLFF
TRBV10-3	TRBJ1-2	CAISPGGRTISYGYTF
TRBV6-5	TRBJ1-1	CASTRTGGWAEAFF
TRBV9	TRBJ1-4	CASSRVGGLDPRGEKLFF
TRBV5-1	TRBJ2-3	CASSLDGRAGSPDTQYF
TRBV19	TRBJ2-2	CASTLAGTRDTGELFF
TRBV19	TRBJ2-1	CASRGGLGLAVYNEQFF
TRBV19	TRBJ1-5	CASSTPGTGRYQPQHF
TRBV27	TRBJ1-3	CASSGLGDSGNTIYF
TRBV12-5	TRBJ1-1	CASGLVRQGGALSRTEAFF
TRBV5-1	TRBJ2-4	CASSLLGGSKNIQYF
TRBV27	TRBJ1-6	CASARIGGESPLHF
TRBV9	TRBJ2-2	CASSVGGTVLNTGELFF
TRBV5-5	TRBJ2-1	CASRDLAGRHNEQFF
TRBV28	TRBJ2-3	CASSTPLQNTDTQYF
TRBV5-1	TRBJ2-3	CASSITRQGDTQYF